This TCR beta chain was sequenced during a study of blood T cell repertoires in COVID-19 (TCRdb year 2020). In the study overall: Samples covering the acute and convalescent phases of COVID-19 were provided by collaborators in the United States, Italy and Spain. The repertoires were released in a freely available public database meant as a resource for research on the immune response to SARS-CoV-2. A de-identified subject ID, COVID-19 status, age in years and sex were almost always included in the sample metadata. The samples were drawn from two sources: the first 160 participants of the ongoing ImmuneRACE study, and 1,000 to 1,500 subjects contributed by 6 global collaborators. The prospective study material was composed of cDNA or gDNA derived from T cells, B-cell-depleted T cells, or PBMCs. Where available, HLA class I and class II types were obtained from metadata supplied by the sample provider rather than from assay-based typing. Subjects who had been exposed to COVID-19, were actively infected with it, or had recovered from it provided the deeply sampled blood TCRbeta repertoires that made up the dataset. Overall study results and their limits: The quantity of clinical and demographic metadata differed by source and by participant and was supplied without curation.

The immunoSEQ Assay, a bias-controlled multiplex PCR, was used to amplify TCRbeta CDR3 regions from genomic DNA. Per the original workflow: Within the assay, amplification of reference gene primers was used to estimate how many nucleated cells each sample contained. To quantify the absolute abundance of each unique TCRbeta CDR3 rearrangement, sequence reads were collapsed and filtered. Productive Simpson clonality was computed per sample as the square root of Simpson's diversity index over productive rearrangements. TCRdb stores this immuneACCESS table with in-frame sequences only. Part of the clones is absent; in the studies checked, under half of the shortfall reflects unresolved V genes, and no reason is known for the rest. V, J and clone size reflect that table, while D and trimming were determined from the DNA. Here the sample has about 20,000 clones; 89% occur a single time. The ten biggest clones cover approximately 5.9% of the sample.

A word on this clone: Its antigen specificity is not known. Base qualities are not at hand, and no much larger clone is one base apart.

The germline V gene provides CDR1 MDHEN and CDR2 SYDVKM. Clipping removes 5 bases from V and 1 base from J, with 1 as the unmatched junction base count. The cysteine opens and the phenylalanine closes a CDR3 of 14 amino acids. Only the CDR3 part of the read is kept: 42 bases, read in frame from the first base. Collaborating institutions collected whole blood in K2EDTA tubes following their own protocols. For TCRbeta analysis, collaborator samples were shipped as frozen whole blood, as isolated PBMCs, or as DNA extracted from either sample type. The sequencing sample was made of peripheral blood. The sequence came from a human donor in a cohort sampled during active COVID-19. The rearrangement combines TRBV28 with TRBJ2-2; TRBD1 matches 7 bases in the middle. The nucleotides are TGTGCCAGCAGTGGGACAGTGAACACCGGGGAGCTGTTTTTT. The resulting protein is CASSGTVNTGELFF.